This note documents a single TCR beta chain sequence. This sample was included in a study of blood T cell repertoires in COVID-19. The germline V gene has CDR1 SEHNR and CDR2 FQNEAQ (reference sequence). V was shortened by 2 bases and J by 5 bases, with 12 bases between the two germline ends. This CDR3 contains 14 residues. Here immunoSEQ multiplex PCR was the method, and the copy in TCRdb shows in-frame clones only, minus some. Among a few hundred thousand clones listed, around 87% were seen once. Sequencing used PBMCs or T cells enriched from blood (not recorded which). The receptor was isolated from a woman younger than 30 with acute COVID-19. The rearrangement uses TRBV7-9 and TRBJ2-5, with D possibly matching TRBD1 (5 bases). The CDR3 sequence: CASSLTQGAETQYF. CDR3 bases: TGTGCCAGCAGCTTAACGCAGGGTGCTGAGACCCAGTACTTC.